This T cell receptor (beta chain) was sequenced during a study of OX40 agonist ivuxolimab in advanced cancers. The protocol was immunoSEQ multiplex PCR, while the TCRdb copy is restricted to in-frame clones and leaves out a portion. In the table there are about 61,000 clones, about 85% of which are singletons. Findings of the study overall: Researchers report that CD8+ T cells had, on average, more expanded clones than CD4+.

Germline V CDR1 and CDR2: SGHTA, FQGNSA. The CDR3 loop spans 16 amino acids. V lost 4 bases to trimming and J lost 0 bases; unmatched junction nucleotides: 6. This clone was counted a single time. Its antigen remains unknown. The TCR comes from an adult with an advanced solid tumor such as melanoma, head and neck, liver or kidney cancer. The specimen comprised CD4+ or CD8+ T cells sorted from blood, sampled in a trial of the OX40 agonist ivuxolimab. The rearrangement links TRBV7-2 to TRBJ1-5; 7 nucleotides agree with TRBD1. The DNA for the CDR3 is TGTGCCAGCAGCTCGACAGGGTTTTATAGCAATCAGCCCCAGCATTTT. Its protein is CASSSTGFYSNQPQHF. The variable domain in full, with the rest retrieved from reference TRBV7-2 and TRBJ1-5, is GAGVSQSPSNKVTEKGKDVELRCDPISGHTALYWYRQSLGQGLEFLIYFQGNSAPDKSGLPSDRFSAERTGGSVSTLTIQRTQQEDSAVYLCASSSTGFYSNQPQHFGDGTRLSIL.